This T cell receptor beta chain came from a study of blood T cells in healthy people across ages (dated by TCRdb to about 2015). For the wider study: Template switching captured roughly one uniquely barcoded TCR beta cDNA molecule per two T cells in model experiments. Using the same blood draw, the study looked at two additional independent replicas of 1 million unique cDNA reads for two donors, one aged 18 to 30 and the other aged 80 or older. To track age-related changes in TCR beta repertoire diversity, the study relied on deep sequencing normalized with unique cDNA molecular identifiers. To avoid experimental bias, donors of different ages were randomly spread across the sequencing lanes. Four age groups were formed from the donors: young (average roughly 15 years), middle-aged (just under 40), aged (62) and long-lived (roughly 88).

Note on this clonotype: Its recognized antigen is unknown. A much larger clone differs by one base, so this may be a read error.

General conclusions and limits of the study: The long-lived group showed more naive CD4+ T cells, fewer expanded clones and increased TCR diversity than the aged group, suggesting age selection. Observed TCR beta diversity per million T cells fell roughly linearly with age, and a significant reduction was already apparent by age around 39. Bulk unsorted PBMC profiling prevented conclusive comparison of naive and antigen-experienced compartments. Estimates of total diversity based on one million sequenced T cells were regarded as lower bounds and as underestimates. A strong correlation was found between observed TCR beta diversity and the percentage of naive T cells measured by flow cytometry. Donor CMV infection status was unknown, potentially confounding age-related changes in expanded clonotypes.

The donors were roughly 38 Caucasian individuals from Russia, aged about 6 to 95 years, who were systemically healthy. Each donor gave 8 to 10 milliliters of peripheral blood, collected into EDTA-treated Vacutainer tubes. PBMCs were isolated by Ficoll-Paque density-gradient centrifugation, with at least 7 million obtained per sample. Total RNA, at least 5 micrograms per sample, was extracted from PBMCs with Trizol reagent. Naive CD45RAhigh/CD27high T cell percentages were measured by flow cytometry on a PBMC aliquot from every donor. To prepare the library, 5' RACE was applied. Instrument used: Illumina HiSeq 2500. A second PCR of roughly 7 to 11 cycles was performed with a sample-barcoded 5' primer and a J-beta primer mix. A template-switch 5' adaptor carrying 12 random nucleotides introduced a unique molecular identifier onto each TCR beta cDNA molecule. Each sample yielded at least 2.5 million CDR3-containing paired-end reads. The Mint cDNA synthesis kit, primed by a TRBC-specific oligonucleotide, was used to synthesize first-strand cDNA from all RNA. Following uracil-DNA glycosylase treatment, a first 18-cycle PCR with universal primers M1SS and BC2_uni_R was performed on all cDNA. In the paper's pipeline: Each sample was normalized by randomly selecting 1 million high-quality reads, each carrying a distinct molecular identifier. Reads sharing molecular identifiers were discarded rather than binned into consensus sequences. MiTCR, run with a Q25 quality threshold and the strictest error-elimination algorithm, handled CDR3 identification, clonotype clustering and error correction. A nonparametric unseen species model with Euler transformation was used to estimate a lower bound on total TCR beta diversity. Using fastp trimming at Q25 and MiXCR clonotype assembly, TCRdb reanalyzed the public sequencing data and kept in-frame beta chains. All rows with the same CDR3 protein become a single entry with the most common DNA and genes. These V and J calls derive from TCRdb rather than the authors' analysis. The sample table holds about 780,000 distinct CDR3 sequences, of which about 47% were seen once. The ten largest clones add up to around 18% of the sample.

Measured from the cysteine to the phenylalanine, the CDR3 is 15 residues long. Kept here is only the CDR3 DNA, which spans 45 bases and is read in frame from base 1. For CDR1 and CDR2, the germline V gene (reference sequence) lists MNHEY and SMNVEV. This TCR was recovered from an elderly man in good health. The rearranged segments are TRBV27 and TRBJ2-5; the central 7 bases match TRBD1. The closer fit of TRBJ2-7 to the DNA end suggests the J call may be wrong. The sequenced material came from blood. The bases read TGTGCCAGCAGTTTAACCGGGACAGAGAGGTACGAGCAGTACTTC. Translated, it gives CASSLTGTERYEQYF.